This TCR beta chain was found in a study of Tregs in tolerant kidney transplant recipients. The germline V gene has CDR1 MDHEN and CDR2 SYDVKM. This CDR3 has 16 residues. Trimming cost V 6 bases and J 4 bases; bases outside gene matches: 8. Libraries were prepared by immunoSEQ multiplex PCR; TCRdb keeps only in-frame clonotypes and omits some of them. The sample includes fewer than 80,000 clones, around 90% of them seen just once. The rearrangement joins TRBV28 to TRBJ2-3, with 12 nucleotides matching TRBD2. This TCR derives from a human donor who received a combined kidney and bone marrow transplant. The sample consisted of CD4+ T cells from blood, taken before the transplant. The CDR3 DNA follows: TGTGCCAGCAGCATCGGACTAGCGGGATTATCAGATACGCAGTATTTT. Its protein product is CASSIGLAGLSDTQYF. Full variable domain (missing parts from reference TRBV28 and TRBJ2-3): DVKVTQSSRYLVKRTGEKVFLECVQDMDHENMFWYRQDPGLGLRLIYFSYDVKMKEKGDIPEGYSVSREKKERFSLILESASTNQTSMYLCASSIGLAGLSDTQYFGPGTRLTVL.